This T cell receptor beta chain was found in a study of blood T cell repertoires in COVID-19. On the study more broadly: PBMCs, B-cell-depleted T cells, or T cells provided the cDNA or gDNA that made up the material.

In terms of age and location, participants ranged from roughly 18 to 95 years and lived in roughly 22 US areas. Each participant's cohort was designated according to participant-reported clinical history. The repertoire was sequenced with immunoSEQ multiplex PCR; TCRdb's copy has only in-frame clones and lacks some. The profile covers approximately 180,000 clones, with more than 80% appearing a single time and 6.2% taken by the ten largest. CDR3 length: 14 residues. Between the trimmed V and J ends, which lost 5 bases and 4 bases, there was a span of 14 bases. CDR1 is SGHTA, CDR2 FQGNSA, per germline.

V usage is TRBV7-2 and J usage is TRBJ1-1; possible D gene TRBD1, 6 bases. The source material was PBMCs or T cells enriched from blood (not recorded which). The source of this sequence is a man in his forties or fifties who had recovered from COVID-19. Written as DNA, the CDR3 is TGTGCCAGCAGCCCAGGGGCGAAGATCACTGAAGCTTTCTTT. Protein: CASSPGAKITEAFF.